The TCR beta chain under discussion was sequenced for a study of OX40 agonist ivuxolimab in advanced cancers. Whole-study findings and limits: Some patients without response likewise showed low normalized clonal expansion. The study found among the lowest clonal expansion in partial responders at 0.1-3.0 mg/kg. Researchers did not determine the expanded peripheral T cells' antigen specificity. Clonal expansion was seen in CD4+ and CD8+ blood T cells by week 6 at 0.1 to 3.0 mg/kg.

The J segment lost 4 bases and the V segment lost 9 bases, leaving 8 bases of the junction unmatched. Germline-derived CDR1 and CDR2 are MNHEY and SVGAGI. The length of the CDR3 is 14 residues. TCRdb's table, derived via immunoSEQ multiplex PCR, lists solely in-frame clones and lacks some. The sample contains roughly 72,000 clones, 81% of which appear only once. In the case of this clone: Antigen: not known.

The sample was CD4+ or CD8+ T cells sorted from blood, taken in a trial of the OX40 agonist ivuxolimab. The sequence was collected from an adult with an advanced solid tumor such as melanoma, head and neck, liver or kidney cancer. The chain has TRBV6-5 and TRBJ2-2, with 7 bases identical to TRBD1. The CDR3 here is CASNRGQTTGELFF. DNA of the CDR3: TGTGCCAGTAACCGGGGACAGACCACCGGGGAGCTGTTTTTT.